This TCR beta chain was captured in a study of OX40 agonist ivuxolimab in advanced cancers. Study-wide context: Patients were infused with ivuxolimab every 2 weeks at 0.01 to 10 mg/kg. Patients were roughly 83% male with ages roughly 20 to 80, mean about 60.

Patients were ruled out by autoimmune disease history or systemic immunosuppression. The assay was immunoSEQ multiplex PCR, and TCRdb's table has in-frame clones only and misses some. Of about 40,000 clones in the sample, approximately 92% are singletons; the top ten hold 4.7%. Losses at the gene ends were 1 base for V and 2 bases for J; bases not matched to a gene: 6. The V gene's germline CDR1 is SGHVS and CDR2 FQNEAQ. This CDR3 is built from 16 residues. The V and J genes are TRBV7-8 and TRBJ2-7; 9 nucleotides align to TRBD1. Sequenced material: CD4+ or CD8+ T cells sorted from blood, taken in a trial of the OX40 agonist ivuxolimab. This clonotype was obtained from an adult with an advanced solid tumor such as melanoma, head and neck, liver or kidney cancer. The CDR3 region has the DNA TGTGCCAGCAGCTTAGATCCGGGACAGGGAACCTACGAGCAGTACTTC. Translation gives CASSLDPGQGTYEQYF.